This T cell receptor (beta chain) originates from a study of blood T cell repertoires in COVID-19. Whole-study context: PBMCs, B-cell-depleted T cells, or T cells were the source of the cDNA or gDNA that made up the material.

The CDR3 consists of 15 residues. Germline CDR1 reads SEHNR; CDR2 reads FQNEAQ (reference sequence). Unmatched junction bases numbered 10, after V lost 5 bases and J lost 10 bases. Clones were sequenced by immunoSEQ multiplex PCR, and TCRdb holds only the in-frame ones, with some missing. The sample includes roughly 260,000 clones, roughly 90% seen only once; the top ten take around 2.2%. The J gene is TRBJ1-6, the V gene TRBV7-9; 8 positions agree with TRBD1. The clonotype was recovered from a middle-aged woman who had recovered from COVID-19. The source material was peripheral blood. The DNA of the CDR3 is TGTGCCAGCAGCCCAGCCACAGGGGGGGGATCACCCCTCCACTTT. Translation gives CASSPATGGGSPLHF.